This T cell receptor (beta chain) was observed in a study of blood T cell repertoires in COVID-19. Turning to the study itself: Samples came from the United States, Italy and Spain, spanning acute and convalescent COVID-19.

Clones were sequenced by immunoSEQ multiplex PCR, and TCRdb holds only the in-frame ones, with some missing. Of over 300,000 clones in the sample, more than 70% were seen once. Per germline, CDR1 MNHNY and CDR2 SVGAGI (reference sequence). CDR3 length: 14 amino acids. V trimming: 2 bases; J trimming: 4 bases; junction bases outside the gene matches: 3. The clonotype originates from a man aged 35 to 55 with acute or convalescent COVID-19. The sequenced material came from peripheral blood. V gene TRBV6-6 combines with J gene TRBJ2-3; 7 bases are a match to TRBD1. The CDR3 spells CASSYGQGADTQYF. The CDR3 DNA follows: TGTGCCAGCAGTTACGGGCAGGGGGCAGATACGCAGTATTTT.